This T cell receptor beta chain was documented in a study of cytomegalovirus exposure and HLA in healthy donors. Study-wide context: Researchers found that roughly 81% of fewer than 450 genotyped donors fell within the Caucasian-associated ancestry cluster. Study-wide results and caveats: A later analysis reportedly identified an Asian-associated ancestry cluster as carrying fewer N-insertions than the 666-donor mean.

At sampling all donors were nominally healthy, likely with unrecorded immune exposures. This clone was detected only a few times. As yet, its antigen is unknown. The CDR3 consists of 14 residues. Germline V gene data show CDR1 as MNHNY and CDR2 as SVGAGI (reference sequence). With 2 bases removed from V and 7 bases from J, the gap between germline ends came to 11 bases. 60 Vbeta and 13 Jbeta primers were used in PCR. This table comes from immunoSEQ multiplex PCR, and its TCRdb copy is limited to in-frame clones, with some not included. The table lists about 120,000 clones, about a sixth of them singletons.

V is TRBV6-6 and J is TRBJ2-2; TRBD1 is a possible D gene (5 bases). What was sequenced was PBMCs. The receptor was isolated from a female donor in good health and CMV-seropositive. The CDR3 loop is CASSYDSRFGELFF. In DNA, the CDR3 is TGTGCCAGCAGTTACGACAGTCGATTCGGGGAGCTGTTTTTT.